This TCR beta chain was profiled in a study of shared clonotypes between healthy human individuals. CD45RO-negative cells were positively selected for CCR7, leaving out terminally differentiated effector memory CD45RA+ cells. Details on this clone: Its antigen is not identified.

General study findings and limits: As a rule, naive subsets had a larger estimated richness than memory subsets. Generation of non-shared clonotypes was less probable than generation of clonotypes shared by all four donors.

The protocol was immunoSEQ multiplex PCR, while the TCRdb copy is restricted to in-frame clones and leaves out a portion. The top ten clones hold under 2% of a sample with about 2.1 million clones, around 93% of them seen once. The ends were cut back, 2 bases at V and 10 bases at J, with 9 bases in the middle. CDR3 length equals 11 residues. CDR1 SEHNR and CDR2 FQNEAQ come from the germline V gene (reference sequence). This receptor was identified in a man aged 18 to 29 in good health. Some clones in this sample may be carry-over from other donors' samples. The chain joins TRBV7-9 to TRBJ2-7, with D perhaps assigned TRBD1 or TRBD2 (5 bases each). What was sequenced was naive CD8+ T cells from PBMCs. The CDR3 DNA reads TGTGCCAGCAGCTTAATGGGGGATCAGTACTTC. Translating it yields CASSLMGDQYF.